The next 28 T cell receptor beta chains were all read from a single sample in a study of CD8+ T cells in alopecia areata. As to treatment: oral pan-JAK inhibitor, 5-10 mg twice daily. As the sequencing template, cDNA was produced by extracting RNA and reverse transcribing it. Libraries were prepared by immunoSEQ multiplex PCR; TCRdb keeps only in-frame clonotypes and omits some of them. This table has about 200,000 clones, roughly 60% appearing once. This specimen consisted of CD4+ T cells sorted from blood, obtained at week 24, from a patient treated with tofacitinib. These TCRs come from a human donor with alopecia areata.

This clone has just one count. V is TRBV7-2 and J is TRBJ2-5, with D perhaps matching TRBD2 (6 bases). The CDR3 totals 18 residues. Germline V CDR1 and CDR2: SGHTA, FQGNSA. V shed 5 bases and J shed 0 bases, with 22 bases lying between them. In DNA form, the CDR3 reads TGTGCCAGCAGCCTCACTCTATACCGGGAGAGATACCAAGAGACCCAGTACTTC. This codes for CASSLTLYRERYQETQYF.

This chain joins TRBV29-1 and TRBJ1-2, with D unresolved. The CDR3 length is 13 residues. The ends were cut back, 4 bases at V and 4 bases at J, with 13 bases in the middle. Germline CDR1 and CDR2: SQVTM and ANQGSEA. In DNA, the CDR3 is TGCAGCGTTGGTCGGGTGGAAGGCTATGGCTACACCTTC. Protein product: CSVGRVEGYGYTF.

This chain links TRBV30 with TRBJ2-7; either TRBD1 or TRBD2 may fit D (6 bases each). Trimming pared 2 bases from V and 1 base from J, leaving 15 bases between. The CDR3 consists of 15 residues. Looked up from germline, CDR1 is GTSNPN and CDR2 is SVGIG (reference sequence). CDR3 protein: CAWSKGGQGSYEQYF. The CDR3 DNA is TGTGCCTGGAGTAAAGGGGGGCAAGGATCCTACGAGCAGTACTTC.

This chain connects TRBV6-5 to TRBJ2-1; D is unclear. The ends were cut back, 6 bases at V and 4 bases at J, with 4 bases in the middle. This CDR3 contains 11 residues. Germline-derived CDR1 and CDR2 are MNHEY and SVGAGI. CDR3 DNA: TGTGCCAGCAGGGGTTACAATGAGCAGTTCTTC. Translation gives CASRGYNEQFF.

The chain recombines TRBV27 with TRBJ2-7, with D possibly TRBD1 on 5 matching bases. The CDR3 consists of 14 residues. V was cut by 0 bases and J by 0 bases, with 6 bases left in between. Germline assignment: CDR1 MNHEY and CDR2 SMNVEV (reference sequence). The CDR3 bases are TGTGCCAGCAGTTTATCGACAGACTCCTACGAGCAGTACTTC. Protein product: CASSLSTDSYEQYF.

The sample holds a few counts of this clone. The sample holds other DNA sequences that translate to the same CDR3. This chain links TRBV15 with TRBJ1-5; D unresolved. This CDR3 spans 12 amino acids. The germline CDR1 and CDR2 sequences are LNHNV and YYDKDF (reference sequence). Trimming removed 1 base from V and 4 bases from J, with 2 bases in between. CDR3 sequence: CATSRVNQPQHF. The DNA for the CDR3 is TGTGCCACCAGCAGAGTTAATCAGCCCCAGCATTTT.

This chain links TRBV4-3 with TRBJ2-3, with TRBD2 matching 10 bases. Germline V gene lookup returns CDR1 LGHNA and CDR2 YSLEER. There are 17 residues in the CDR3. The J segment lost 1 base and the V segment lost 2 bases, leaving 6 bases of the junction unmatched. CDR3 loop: CASSQISGGQGTDTQYF. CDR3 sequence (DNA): TGCGCCAGCAGCCAAATTAGCGGGGGGCAGGGCACAGATACGCAGTATTTT.

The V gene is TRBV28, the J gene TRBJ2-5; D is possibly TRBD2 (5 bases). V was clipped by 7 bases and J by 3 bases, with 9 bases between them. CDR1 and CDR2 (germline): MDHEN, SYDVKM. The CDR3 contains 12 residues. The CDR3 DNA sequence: TGTGCCAGCACGGGGAGTAAAGAGACCCAGTACTTC. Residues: CASTGSKETQYF.

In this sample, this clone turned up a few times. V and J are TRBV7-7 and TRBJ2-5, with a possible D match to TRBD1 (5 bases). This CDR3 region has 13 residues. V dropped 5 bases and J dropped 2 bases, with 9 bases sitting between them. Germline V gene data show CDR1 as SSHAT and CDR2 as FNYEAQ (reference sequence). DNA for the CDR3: TGTGCCAGCAGCCAGGGCTCTCAAGAGACCCAGTACTTC. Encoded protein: CASSQGSQETQYF.

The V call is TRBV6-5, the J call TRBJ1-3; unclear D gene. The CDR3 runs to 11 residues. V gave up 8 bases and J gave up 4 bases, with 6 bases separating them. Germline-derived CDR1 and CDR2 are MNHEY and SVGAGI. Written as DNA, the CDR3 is TGTGCCAGCGCAGCGGGAAACACCATATATTTT. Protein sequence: CASAAGNTIYF.

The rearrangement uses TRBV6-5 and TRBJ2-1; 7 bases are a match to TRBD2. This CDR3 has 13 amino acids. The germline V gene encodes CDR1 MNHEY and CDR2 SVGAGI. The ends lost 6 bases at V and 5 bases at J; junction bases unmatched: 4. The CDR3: CASRFSGHNEQFF. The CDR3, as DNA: TGTGCCAGCAGGTTTAGCGGGCACAATGAGCAGTTCTTC.

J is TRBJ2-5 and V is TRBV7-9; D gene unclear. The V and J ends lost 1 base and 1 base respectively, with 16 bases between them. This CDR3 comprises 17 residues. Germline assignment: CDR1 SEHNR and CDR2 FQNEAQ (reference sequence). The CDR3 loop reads CASSLVRIEAAQETQYF. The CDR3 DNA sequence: TGTGCCAGCAGCTTAGTCCGAATAGAGGCAGCCCAAGAGACCCAGTACTTC.

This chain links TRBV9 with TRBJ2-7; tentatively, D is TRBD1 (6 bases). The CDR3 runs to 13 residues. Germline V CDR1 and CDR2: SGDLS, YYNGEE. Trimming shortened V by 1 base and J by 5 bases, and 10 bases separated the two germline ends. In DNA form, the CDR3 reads TGTGCCAGCAGCGTATCACAGGGAAACGAGCAGTACTTC. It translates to CASSVSQGNEQYF.

In DNA, the CDR3 is TGTGCCAGCAGCTTACGAGCGGGGAGCACAGATACGCAGTATTTT. Amino acids: CASSLRAGSTDTQYF. V and J are TRBV7-3 and TRBJ2-3; TRBD2 matches at 7 bases. The CDR3 loop spans 15 amino acids. With V trimmed by 2 bases and J by 0 bases, 2 bases remained unmatched. Germline loops: CDR1 SGHTA, CDR2 FQGTGA.

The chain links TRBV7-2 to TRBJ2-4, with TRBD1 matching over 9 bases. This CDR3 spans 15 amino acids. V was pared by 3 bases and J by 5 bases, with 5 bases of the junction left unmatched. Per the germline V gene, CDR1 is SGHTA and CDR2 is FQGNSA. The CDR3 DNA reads TGTGCCAGCAGCTTTCCCGGGACAGGGCAAAACATTCAGTACTTC. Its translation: CASSFPGTGQNIQYF.

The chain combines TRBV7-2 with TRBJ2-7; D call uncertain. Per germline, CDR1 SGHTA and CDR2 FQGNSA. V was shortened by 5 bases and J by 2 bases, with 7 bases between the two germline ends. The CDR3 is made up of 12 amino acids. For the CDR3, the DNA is TGTGCCAGCAGCCCGGTTACCTACGAGCAGTACTTC. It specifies CASSPVTYEQYF.

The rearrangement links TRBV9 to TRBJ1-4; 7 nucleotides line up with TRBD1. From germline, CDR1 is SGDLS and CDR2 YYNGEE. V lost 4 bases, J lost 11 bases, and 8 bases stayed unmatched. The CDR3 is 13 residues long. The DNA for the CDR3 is TGTGCCAGCAGCCCCCATGAGACAGGGAAACTGTTTTTT. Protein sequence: CASSPHETGKLFF.

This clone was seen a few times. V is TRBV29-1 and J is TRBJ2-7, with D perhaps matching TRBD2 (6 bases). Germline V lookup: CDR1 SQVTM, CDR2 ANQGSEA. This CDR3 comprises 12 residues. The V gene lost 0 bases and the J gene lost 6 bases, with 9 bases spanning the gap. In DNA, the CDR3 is TGCAGCGTTGAAGAAGGAGGGACCGAGCAGTACTTC. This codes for CSVEEGGTEQYF.

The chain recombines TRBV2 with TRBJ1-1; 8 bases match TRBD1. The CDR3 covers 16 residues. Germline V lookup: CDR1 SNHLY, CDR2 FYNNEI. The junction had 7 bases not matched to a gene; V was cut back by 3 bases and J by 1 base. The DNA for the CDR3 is TGTGCCAGCAGTGACCCAGGGGGCGGGTGGAACACTGAAGCTTTCTTT. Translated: CASSDPGGGWNTEAFF. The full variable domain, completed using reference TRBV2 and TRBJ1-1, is EPEVTQTPSHQVTQMGQEVILRCVPISNHLYFYWYRQILGQKVEFLVSFYNNEISEKSEIFDDQFSVERPDGSNFTLKIRSTKLEDSAMYFCASSDPGGGWNTEAFFGQGTRLTVV.

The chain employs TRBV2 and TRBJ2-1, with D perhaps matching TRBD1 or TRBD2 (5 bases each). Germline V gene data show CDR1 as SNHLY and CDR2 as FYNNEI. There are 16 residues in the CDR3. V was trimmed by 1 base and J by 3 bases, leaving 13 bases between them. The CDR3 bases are TGTGCCAGCAGTGAAGGCGGTGGGGGTTTCTACAATGAGCAGTTCTTC. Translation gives CASSEGGGGFYNEQFF.

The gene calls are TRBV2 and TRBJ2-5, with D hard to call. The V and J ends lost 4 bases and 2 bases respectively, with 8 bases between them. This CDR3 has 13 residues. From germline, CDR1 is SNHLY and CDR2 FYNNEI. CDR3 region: CASSVKPQETQYF. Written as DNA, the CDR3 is TGTGCCAGCAGTGTAAAACCTCAAGAGACCCAGTACTTC.

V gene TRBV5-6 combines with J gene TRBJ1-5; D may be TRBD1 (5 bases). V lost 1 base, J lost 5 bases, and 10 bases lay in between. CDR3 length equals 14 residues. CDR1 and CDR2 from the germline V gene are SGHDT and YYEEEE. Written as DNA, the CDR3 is TGTGCCAGCAGCTTGTGGGGGACCGATCAGCCCCAGCATTTT. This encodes CASSLWGTDQPQHF.

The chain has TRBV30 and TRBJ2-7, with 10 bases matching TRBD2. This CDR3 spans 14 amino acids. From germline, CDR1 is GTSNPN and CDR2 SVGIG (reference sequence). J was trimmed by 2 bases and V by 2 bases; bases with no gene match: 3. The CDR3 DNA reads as TGTGCCTGGAGTAAAGCGGGAGGGACCTACGAGCAGTACTTC. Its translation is CAWSKAGGTYEQYF.

CDR3 nucleotides: TGTGCCAGCAGCTCCCCCGGGGCAGACTATGGCTACACCTTC. Protein product: CASSSPGADYGYTF. The J gene is TRBJ1-2, the V gene TRBV7-9; D is possibly TRBD1 (5 bases). Germline lookup yields CDR1 SEHNR and CDR2 FQNEAQ (reference sequence). The germline V and J ends were trimmed by 4 bases and 3 bases, with 12 bases remaining between them. The CDR3 consists of 14 residues. Variable domain in full (rest from reference TRBV7-9 and TRBJ1-2): DTGVSQNPRHKITKRGQNVTFRCDPISEHNRLYWYRQTLGQGPEFLTYFQNEAQLEKSRLLSDRFSAERPKGSFSTLEIQRTEQGDSAMYLCASSSPGADYGYTFGSGTRLTVV.

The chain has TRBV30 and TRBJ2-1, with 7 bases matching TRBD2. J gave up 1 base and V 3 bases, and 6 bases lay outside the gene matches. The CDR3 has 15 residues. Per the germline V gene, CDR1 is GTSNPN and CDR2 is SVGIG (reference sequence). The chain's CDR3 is CAWSLQAGSYNEQFF. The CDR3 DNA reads TGTGCCTGGAGCCTGCAAGCGGGATCCTACAATGAGCAGTTCTTC.

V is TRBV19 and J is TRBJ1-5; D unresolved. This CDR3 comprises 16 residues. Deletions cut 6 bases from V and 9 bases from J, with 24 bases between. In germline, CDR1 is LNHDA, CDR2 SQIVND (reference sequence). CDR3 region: CASRVVESVGPRPQHF. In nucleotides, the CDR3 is TGTGCCAGTAGGGTAGTAGAATCGGTAGGTCCTCGGCCCCAGCATTTT.

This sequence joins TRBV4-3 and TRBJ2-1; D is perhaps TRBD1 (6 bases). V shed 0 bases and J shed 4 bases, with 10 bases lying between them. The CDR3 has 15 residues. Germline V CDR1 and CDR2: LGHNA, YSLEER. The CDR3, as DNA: TGCGCCAGCAGCCAAGATCCAGGGGATTACAATGAGCAGTTCTTC. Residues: CASSQDPGDYNEQFF.

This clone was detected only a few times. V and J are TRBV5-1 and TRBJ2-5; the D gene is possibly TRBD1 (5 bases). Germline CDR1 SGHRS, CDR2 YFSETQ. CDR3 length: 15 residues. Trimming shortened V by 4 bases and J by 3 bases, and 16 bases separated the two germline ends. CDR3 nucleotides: TGCGCCAGCAGCCGACAGTATGGATCTAAAGAGACCCAGTACTTC. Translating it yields CASSRQYGSKETQYF.